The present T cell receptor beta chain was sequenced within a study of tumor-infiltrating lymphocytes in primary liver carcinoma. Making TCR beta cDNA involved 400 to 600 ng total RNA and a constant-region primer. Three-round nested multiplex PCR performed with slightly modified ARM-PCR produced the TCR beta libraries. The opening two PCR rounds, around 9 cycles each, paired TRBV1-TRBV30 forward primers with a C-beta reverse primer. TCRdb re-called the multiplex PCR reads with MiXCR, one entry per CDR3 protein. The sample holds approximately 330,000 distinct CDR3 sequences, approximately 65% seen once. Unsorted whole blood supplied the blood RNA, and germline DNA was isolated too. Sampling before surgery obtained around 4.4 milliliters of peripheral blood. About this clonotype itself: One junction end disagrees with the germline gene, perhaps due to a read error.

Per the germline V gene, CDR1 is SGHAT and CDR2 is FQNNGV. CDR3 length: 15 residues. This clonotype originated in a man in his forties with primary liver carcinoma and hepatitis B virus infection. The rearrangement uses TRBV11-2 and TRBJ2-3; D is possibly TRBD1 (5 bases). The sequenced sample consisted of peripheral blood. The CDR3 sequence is CASSLSRAGSDMQYF. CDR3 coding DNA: TGTGCCAGCAGCCTAAGCAGGGCCGGGTCAGATATGCAGTATTTT. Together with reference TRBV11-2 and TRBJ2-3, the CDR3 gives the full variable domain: EAGVAQSPRYKIIEKRQSVAFWCNPISGHATLYWYQQILGQGPKLLIQFQNNGVVDDSQLPKDRFSAERLKGVDSTLKIQPAKLEDSAVYLCASSLSRAGSDMQYFGPGTRLTVL.